This T cell receptor beta chain was sequenced during a study of cytomegalovirus exposure and HLA in healthy donors. J gave up 3 bases and V 5 bases, and 7 bases lay outside the gene matches. This CDR3 has 14 residues. Germline V gives CDR1 MDHEN, CDR2 SYDVKM. It was with 60 Vbeta and 13 Jbeta primers that the PCR ran. Generated by immunoSEQ multiplex PCR, the TCRdb table keeps only in-frame clones and is missing some. The sample totals 25,000 to 30,000 clones. Regarding donors, all were healthy bone marrow donors. The chain combines TRBV28 with TRBJ2-7, with 7 bases matching TRBD1. The receptor comes from a young man in good health and CMV-seronegative. The specimen sequenced was PBMCs. The CDR3 here is CASSPGTAIYEQYF. The DNA for the CDR3 is TGTGCCAGCAGTCCCGGGACAGCGATCTACGAGCAGTACTTC.